Listed below are T cell receptor beta chains from one sample, sequenced in a study of Graves' ophthalmopathy and Graves' hyperthyroidism. In TCRdb, the multiplex PCR reads were re-called with MiXCR into one record per CDR3 protein. The profile covers roughly 700,000 distinct CDR3 sequences, with roughly two fifths appearing a single time and 44% taken by the ten largest. Sample: peripheral blood. All receptors come from an adult man with Graves' ophthalmopathy. The CDR3 runs from the conserved cysteine through the conserved F or W. The order of the fields is clone size, V gene, CDR3 protein. Some rows mark clone size as missing; the rest say once, few, many or name a class of expanded clone.

clone size: NA
V gene: TRBV19
CDR3 protein: CASSIGLWYEQYF

clone size: NA
V gene: TRBV9
CDR3 protein: CASSVEGTGEAFF

clone size: few
V gene: TRBV9
CDR3 protein: CASSGRDRNSPLHF

clone size: NA
V gene: TRBV10-3
CDR3 protein: CATLGDGLETFF

clone size: NA
V gene: TRBV10-3
CDR3 protein: CAISDTIYF

clone size: NA
V gene: TRBV5-8
CDR3 protein: CASSSDAPGQGYYGYTF

clone size: NA
V gene: TRBV5-4
CDR3 protein: CASSLDQRGIQETQYF

clone size: many
V gene: TRBV2
CDR3 protein: CASRQPATGELFF

clone size: few
V gene: TRBV20-1
CDR3 protein: CSATGTSGSVLSETQYF

clone size: many
V gene: TRBV9
CDR3 protein: CASSVGGTKETQYF

clone size: NA
V gene: TRBV24-1
CDR3 protein: CAISRDGYEQYF

clone size: few
V gene: TRBV7-2
CDR3 protein: CASSLGGIAGNTIYF

clone size: NA
V gene: TRBV2
CDR3 protein: CASSEEGLAGGRSYEQYF